This T cell receptor (beta chain) was observed in a study of blood T cell repertoires in COVID-19. Study information: PBMCs, B-cell-depleted T cells, or T cells provided the cDNA or gDNA that made up the material.

Per the authors' pipeline: Nucleated cell number was recorded as an estimate derived from reference gene primer amplification. Clones were sequenced by immunoSEQ multiplex PCR, and TCRdb holds only the in-frame ones, with some missing. V and J calls and clone size are copied from that table; D and trimming were computed from the DNA. This table holds 230,000 or so clones, around 86% found once. Germline-derived CDR1 and CDR2 are MDHEN and SYDVKM. The CDR3 is 15 residues long. V trimming: 6 bases; J trimming: 2 bases; junction bases outside the gene matches: 9. V gene TRBV28 combines with J gene TRBJ2-7; TRBD1 agrees at 8 bases. The receptor's source is a human donor in a cohort sampled during active COVID-19. Sequenced material: peripheral blood. The CDR3 DNA reads as TGTGCCAGCAGCCCTTCTGGGACAGGAACCTACGAGCAGTACTTC. Protein product: CASSPSGTGTYEQYF.